What follows describes a single T cell receptor (beta chain). Trimming stripped 2 bases from V and 6 bases from J, with 11 bases between. This CDR3 spans 13 amino acids. Per the authors' pipeline: Estimated nucleated cell counts came from reference gene primer amplification. Profiled with immunoSEQ multiplex PCR; TCRdb holds only in-frame clones, not every one. V and J calls plus clone size are reproduced from that table; the DNA served to infer D and trimming. The sample holds under 150,000 clones, about 86% seen once. This sample was included in a study of blood T cell repertoires in COVID-19. About the research overall: COVID-19 samples from acute and convalescent phases originated in the United States, Italy and Spain. Nucleic acid was either cDNA or gDNA, and it came from T cells, B-cell-depleted T cells, or PBMCs.

The chain recombines TRBV12-3 or TRBV12-4 with TRBJ2-7, with D maybe TRBD2 (6 bases). This clonotype was obtained from a woman in her thirties or forties with acute or convalescent COVID-19. The sequenced sample was peripheral blood. The CDR3 nucleotides read TGTGCCAGCAGTTTACAGCAGGGAGGCGAGCAGTACTTC. It codes for CASSLQQGGEQYF.